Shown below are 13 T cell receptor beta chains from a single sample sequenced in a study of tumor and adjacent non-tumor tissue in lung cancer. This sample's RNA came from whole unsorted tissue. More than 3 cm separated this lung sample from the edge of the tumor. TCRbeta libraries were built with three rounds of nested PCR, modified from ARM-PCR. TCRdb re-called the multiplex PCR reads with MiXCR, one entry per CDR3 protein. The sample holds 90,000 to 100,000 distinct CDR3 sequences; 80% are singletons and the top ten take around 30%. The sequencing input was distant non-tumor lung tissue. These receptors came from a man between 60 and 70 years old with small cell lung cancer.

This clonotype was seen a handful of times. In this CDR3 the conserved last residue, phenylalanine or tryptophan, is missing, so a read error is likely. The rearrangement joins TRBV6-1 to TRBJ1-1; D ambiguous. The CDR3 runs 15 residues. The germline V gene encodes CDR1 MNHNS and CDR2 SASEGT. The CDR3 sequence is CAIQDGGVGRTEAFY. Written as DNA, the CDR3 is TGTGCTATCCAGGACGGAGGCGTTGGGAGAACTGAAGCTTTCTAT.

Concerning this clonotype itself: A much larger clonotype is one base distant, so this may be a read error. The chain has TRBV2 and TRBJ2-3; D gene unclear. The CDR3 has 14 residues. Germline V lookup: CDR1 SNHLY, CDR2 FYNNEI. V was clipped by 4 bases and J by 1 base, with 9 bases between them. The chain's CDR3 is CASSGPICTDTQYF. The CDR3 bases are TGTGCCAGCAGTGGCCCAATCTGCACAGATACGCAGTATTTT.

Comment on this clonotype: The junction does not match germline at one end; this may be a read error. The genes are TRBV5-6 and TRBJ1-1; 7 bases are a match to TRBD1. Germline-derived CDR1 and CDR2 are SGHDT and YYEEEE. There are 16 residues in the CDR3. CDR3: CASNLASGTADTEAFF. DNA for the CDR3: TGCGCCAGCAACTTGGCCTCCGGGACAGCGGACACTGAAGCTTTCTTT.

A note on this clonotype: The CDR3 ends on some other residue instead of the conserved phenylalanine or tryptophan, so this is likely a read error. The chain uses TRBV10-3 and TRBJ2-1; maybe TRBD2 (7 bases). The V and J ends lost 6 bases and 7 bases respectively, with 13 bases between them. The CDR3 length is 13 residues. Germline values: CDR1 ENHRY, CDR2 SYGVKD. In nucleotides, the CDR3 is TGTGCCATCAGCCGGGGGGCCCTGAATGAGCAGTTCTCC. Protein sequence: CAISRGALNEQFS.

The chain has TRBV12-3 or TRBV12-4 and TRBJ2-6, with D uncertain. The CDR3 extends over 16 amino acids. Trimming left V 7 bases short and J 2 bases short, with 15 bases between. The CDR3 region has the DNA TGTGCCAGCAATCTGGCGGCAGGCCCTGGGGCCAACGTCCTGACTTTC. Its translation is CASNLAAGPGANVLTF.

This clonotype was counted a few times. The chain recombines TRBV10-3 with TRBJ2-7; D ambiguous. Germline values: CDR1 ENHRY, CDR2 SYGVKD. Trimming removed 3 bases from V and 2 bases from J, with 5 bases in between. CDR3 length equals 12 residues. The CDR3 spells CAISDKTYEQYF. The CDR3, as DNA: TGTGCCATCAGTGACAAAACCTACGAGCAGTACTTC.

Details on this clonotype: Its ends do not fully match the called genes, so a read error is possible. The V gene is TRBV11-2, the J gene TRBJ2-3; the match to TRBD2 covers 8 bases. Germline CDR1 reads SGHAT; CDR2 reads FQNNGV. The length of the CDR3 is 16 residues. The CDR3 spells CARSPHGRADTDTQYF. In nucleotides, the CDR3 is TGTGCCAGGAGCCCCCACGGGAGGGCCGATACAGATACCCAGTATTTT.

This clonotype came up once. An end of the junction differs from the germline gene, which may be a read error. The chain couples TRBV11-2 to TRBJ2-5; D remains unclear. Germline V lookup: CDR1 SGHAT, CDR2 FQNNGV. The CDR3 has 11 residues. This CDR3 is CASCQAETQYF. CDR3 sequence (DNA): TGTGCCAGCTGTCAGGCGGAGACCCAATACTTC. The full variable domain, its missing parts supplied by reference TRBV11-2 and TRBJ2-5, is EAGVAQSPRYKIIEKRQSVAFWCNPISGHATLYWYQQILGQGPKLLIQFQNNGVVDDSQLPKDRFSAERLKGVDSTLKIQPAKLEDSAVYLCASCQAETQYFGPGTRLLVL.

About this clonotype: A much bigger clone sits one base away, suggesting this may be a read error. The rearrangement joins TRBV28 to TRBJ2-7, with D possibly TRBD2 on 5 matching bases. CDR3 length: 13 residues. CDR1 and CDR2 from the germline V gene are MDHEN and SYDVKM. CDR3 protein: CVSSLRGLYEQYF. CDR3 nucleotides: TGTGTCAGCAGTTTGAGAGGGCTCTACGAGCAGTACTTC. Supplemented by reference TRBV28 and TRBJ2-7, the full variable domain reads DVKVTQSSRYLVKRTGEKVFLECVQDMDHENMFWYRQDPGLGLRLIYFSYDVKMKEKGDIPEGYSVSREKKERFSLILESASTNQTSMYLCVSSLRGLYEQYFGPGTRLTVT.

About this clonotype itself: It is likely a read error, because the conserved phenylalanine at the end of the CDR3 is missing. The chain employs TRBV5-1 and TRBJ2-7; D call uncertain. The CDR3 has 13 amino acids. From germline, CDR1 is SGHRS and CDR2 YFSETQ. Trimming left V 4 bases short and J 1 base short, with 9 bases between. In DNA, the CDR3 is TGCGCCAGCAGCCTCGACCCGTCCTACGAGCAGTACATC. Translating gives CASSLDPSYEQYI.

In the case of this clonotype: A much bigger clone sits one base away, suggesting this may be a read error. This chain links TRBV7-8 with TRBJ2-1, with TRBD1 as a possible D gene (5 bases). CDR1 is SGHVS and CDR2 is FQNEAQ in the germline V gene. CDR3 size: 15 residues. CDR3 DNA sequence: TGTGCCAGCTGCTTACTTGCCAGGGTTAACAATGAGCAGTTCTTC. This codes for CASCLLARVNNEQFF.

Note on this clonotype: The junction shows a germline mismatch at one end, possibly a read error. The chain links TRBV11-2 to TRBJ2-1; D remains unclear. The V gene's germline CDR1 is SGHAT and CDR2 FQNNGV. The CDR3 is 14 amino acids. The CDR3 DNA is TGTGCCAGCCAGAAAGGGAAGGGCGACAATGAGCCGTTCTTC. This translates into CASQKGKGDNEPFF.

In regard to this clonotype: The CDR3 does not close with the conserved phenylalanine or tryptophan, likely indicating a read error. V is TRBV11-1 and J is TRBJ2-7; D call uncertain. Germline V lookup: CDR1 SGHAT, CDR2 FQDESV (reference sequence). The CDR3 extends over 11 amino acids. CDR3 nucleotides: TGTGCCGGCAGCCTAGGTGACGAGCAGTACCTC. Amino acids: CAGSLGDEQYL.